What follows are 28 T cell receptor beta chains derived from one specimen sequenced in a study of T-cell memory formation after mild COVID-19. TCRdb processed the 5' RACE reads anew with MiXCR; each CDR3 protein has one entry. This sample has a few hundred thousand distinct CDR3 sequences, with 14% found just once. The specimen sequenced was PBMCs or a T cell subset sorted from them (not recorded which). The receptor set was obtained from a man aged 18 to 29 who had mild COVID-19 (a few samples of this study predate the infection). Cell type and time point are not known.

This clonotype was seen a handful of times. This sequence joins TRBV4-3 and TRBJ2-2; 9 bases agree with TRBD1. V trimming: 0 bases; J trimming: 4 bases; junction bases outside the gene matches: 3. CDR1 and CDR2 from the germline V gene are LGHNA and YSLEER. The CDR3 extends over 16 amino acids. The CDR3 sequence: CASSQDETGGTGELFF. The DNA of the CDR3 is TGCGCCAGCAGCCAAGACGAGACAGGGGGCACCGGGGAGCTGTTTTTT.

The gene calls are TRBV4-2 and TRBJ2-5; possibly TRBD2 for D (7 bases). The ends were cut back, 1 base at V and 2 bases at J, with 17 bases in the middle. From germline, CDR1 is LGHNA and CDR2 YNFKEQ. The CDR3 totals 17 residues. DNA of the CDR3: TGTGCCAGCAGCCAAGGAAGGGGGGGGACTCTTCAAGAGACCCAGTACTTC. Its protein product is CASSQGRGGTLQETQYF.

This clonotype was detected a few times. The CDR3 DNA reads TGCAGTGCTTCCGCAGGGGTGAGAAACCAGCATTTT. This gives the protein CSASAGVRNQHF. This chain connects TRBV20-1 to TRBJ1-5; maybe TRBD1 (6 bases). This CDR3 comprises 12 residues. V was shortened by 5 bases and J by 12 bases, with 17 bases between the two germline ends. The germline V gene encodes CDR1 DFQATT and CDR2 SNEGSKA (reference sequence).

The V gene is TRBV5-1, the J gene TRBJ1-2; tentatively, D is TRBD1 (6 bases). The CDR3 sequence is 14 residues long. Per the germline V gene, CDR1 is SGHRS and CDR2 is YFSETQ. Trimming took 6 bases from V and 2 from J, leaving 14 bases between them. This CDR3 is CASNRAGANYGYTF. CDR3 DNA sequence: TGCGCCAGCAACCGGGCAGGGGCCAACTATGGCTACACCTTC.

V is TRBV23-1 and J is TRBJ2-5, with D tentatively TRBD1 or TRBD2 (5 bases each). TRBV23-1 belongs to the ORF category, with a function that is uncertain. Trimming pared 3 bases from V and 3 bases from J, leaving 20 bases between. This CDR3 has 17 amino acids. CDR3 sequence reads: CASSHLAPPGREETQYF. DNA for the CDR3: TGCGCCAGCAGTCACCTGGCTCCGCCGGGACGGGAAGAGACCCAGTACTTC.

This clonotype was seen more than once but under ten times. The gene calls are TRBV5-1 and TRBJ2-5; maybe TRBD1 (5 bases). The V gene's germline CDR1 is SGHRS and CDR2 YFSETQ. Trimming took off 4 bases at V and 0 bases at J, with 19 bases between the two ends. This CDR3 contains 17 residues. The CDR3 loop reads CASSPTRQSRYQETQYF. CDR3 coding DNA: TGCGCCAGCAGCCCAACGCGACAGTCAAGGTACCAAGAGACCCAGTACTTC.

Only a few counts were recorded for this clonotype. The rearrangement uses TRBV13 and TRBJ2-3, with 11 bases lining up with TRBD2. Unmatched junction bases numbered 8, after V lost 0 bases and J lost 15 bases. Germline V gene data show CDR1 as PRHDT and CDR2 as FYEKMQ (reference sequence). The CDR3 runs 14 residues. The DNA of the CDR3 is TGTGCCAGCAGCTTAGGTAGCGGGGGGGCCTATCCTTATTTT. It is translated as CASSLGSGGAYPYF.

This clonotype has at least ten counts. The chain links TRBV7-2 to TRBJ1-1; D remains unclear. Trimming left V 4 bases short and J 4 bases short, with 16 bases between. This CDR3 has 15 residues. The germline gives CDR1 SGHTA, CDR2 FQGNSA. CDR3 protein: CASSSDWEGTTEAFF. CDR3 DNA: TGTGCCAGCAGCTCGGATTGGGAGGGTACCACTGAAGCTTTCTTT.

This clonotype was seen a handful of times. The rearrangement links TRBV29-1 to TRBJ2-7; D is uncertain. CDR1 is SQVTM, CDR2 ANQGSEA, per germline. CDR3 size: 10 residues. The V gene lost 4 bases and the J gene lost 5 bases, with 6 bases spanning the gap. The CDR3 DNA is TGCAGCGTTGTCATCGACGAGCAGTACTTC. Translation: CSVVIDEQYF.

There are many counts of this clonotype. The chain links TRBV6-5 to TRBJ1-1; no firm D call. The CDR3 loop spans 16 amino acids. V was shortened by 3 bases and J by 4 bases, with 18 bases between the two germline ends. Germline V gene sequence: CDR1 MNHEY, CDR2 SVGAGI. The CDR3 DNA reads TGTGCCAGCAGTTATAAACCTGGTCCGGGTGGCACTGAAGCTTTCTTT. It yields the protein CASSYKPGPGGTEAFF.

This clonotype was observed a handful of times. The rearrangement uses TRBV7-3 and TRBJ2-3, with D perhaps matching TRBD2 (5 bases). The length of the CDR3 is 15 residues. V was shortened by 0 bases and J by 2 bases, with 9 bases between the two germline ends. Germline CDR1 and CDR2: SGHTA and FQGTGA. The CDR3 bases are TGTGCCAGCAGCTTAACAGTCGGGGTCACAGATACGCAGTATTTT. It codes for CASSLTVGVTDTQYF.

This clonotype was recorded a few times. This chain connects TRBV6-5 to TRBJ2-7; tentative D call: TRBD2 (5 bases). This CDR3 comprises 13 residues. The V gene's germline CDR1 is MNHEY and CDR2 SVGAGI. V was pared by 6 bases and J by 6 bases, with 15 bases between. As DNA, the CDR3 is TGTGCCAGCAGCCCGGACTGGGCCGGCGAGCAGTACTTC. Translated: CASSPDWAGEQYF.

J is TRBJ1-2 and V is TRBV2, with a possible D match to TRBD1 (5 bases). Trimming removed 1 base at V and 7 bases at J, with 13 bases between. Germline lookup yields CDR1 SNHLY and CDR2 FYNNEI. The CDR3 is 14 residues long. This CDR3 is CASSEVTAEAGYTF. The CDR3 nucleotides are TGTGCCAGCAGTGAAGTGACAGCCGAGGCTGGCTACACCTTC.

This clonotype was detected a few times. This sequence joins TRBV7-8 and TRBJ2-1; unclear D gene. The CDR3 runs 14 residues. V shed 1 base and J shed 8 bases, with 12 bases lying between them. Germline CDR1 is SGHVS and CDR2 is FQNEAQ. CDR3 amino acids: CASSLGATTHEQFF. The CDR3 DNA follows: TGTGCCAGCAGCTTAGGAGCTACCACCCATGAGCAGTTCTTC.

This clonotype came up many times. The V gene is TRBV7-9, the J gene TRBJ1-2; TRBD1 is a possible D gene (6 bases). The germline V gene has CDR1 SEHNR and CDR2 FQNEAQ (reference sequence). Trimming left V 4 bases short and J 2 bases short, with 17 bases between. This CDR3 is built from 16 residues. The CDR3 nucleotides read TGTGCCAGCAGCTCCCCACCCGGACAGCCCAACTATGGCTACACCTTC. Protein: CASSSPPGQPNYGYTF.

The V call is TRBV6-2 or TRBV6-3, the J call TRBJ1-2; D unresolved. V was clipped by 7 bases and J by 4 bases, with 13 bases between them. CDR1 and CDR2 (germline): MNHEY, SVGEGT. The CDR3 has 13 residues. DNA of the CDR3: TGTGCCAGCACAGTAGGCTTACTCTATGGCTACACCTTC. Translating it yields CASTVGLLYGYTF.

There are a few counts of this clonotype. The chain uses TRBV25-1 and TRBJ1-4; 9 bases align to TRBD1. Germline V gene sequence: CDR1 MGHDK, CDR2 SYGVNS. The J segment lost 5 bases and the V segment lost 8 bases, leaving 9 bases of the junction unmatched. This CDR3 is 15 amino acids long. The CDR3 here is CASADPGTGNEKLFF. The CDR3 bases are TGTGCCAGCGCCGACCCCGGGACAGGGAATGAAAAACTGTTTTTT.

The chain joins TRBV5-1 to TRBJ2-3; a possible D gene is TRBD1 (5 bases). The CDR3 runs 15 residues. V lost 0 bases to trimming and J lost 5 bases, with 13 bases between them. CDR1 is SGHRS and CDR2 is YFSETQ in the germline V gene. CDR3 DNA: TGCGCCAGCAGCTTGGCCGCGTTAGGGGTAGATACGCAGTATTTT. This sequence encodes CASSLAALGVDTQYF.

This chain's CDR3 is CASRLVQSRGLAYEQYF. CDR3 DNA sequence: TGTGCAAGTCGCTTAGTCCAGAGTCGGGGACTAGCCTACGAGCAGTACTTC. V usage is TRBV12-2 and J usage is TRBJ2-7; TRBD2 was called by the table and not checked on the DNA. TRBV12-2 is a pseudogene locus. CDR3 size: 17 residues.

A few counts support this clonotype. This sequence joins TRBV10-3 and TRBJ2-5, with 9 positions matching TRBD1. Germline lookup yields CDR1 ENHRY and CDR2 SYGVKD. V trimming: 10 bases; J trimming: 5 bases; junction bases outside the gene matches: 8. The CDR3 is 13 amino acids. This chain's CDR3 is CASHRGLEETQYF. The CDR3 coding sequence is TGTGCCAGCCACAGGGGGCTTGAGGAGACCCAGTACTTC.

This clonotype was counted between two and nine times. The J gene is TRBJ2-7, the V gene TRBV5-6; the D gene is possibly TRBD1 (5 bases). This CDR3 is 13 amino acids long. Trimming took off 1 base at V and 6 bases at J, with 11 bases between the two ends. Germline assignment: CDR1 SGHDT and CDR2 YYEEEE. As DNA, the CDR3 is TGTGCCAGCAGCTTGCCCCGGACACCCGAGCAGTACTTC. It is translated as CASSLPRTPEQYF. The variable domain in full, with the rest retrieved from reference TRBV5-6 and TRBJ2-7, is DAGVTQSPTHLIKTRGQQVTLRCSPKSGHDTVSWYQQALGQGPQFIFQYYEEEERQRGNFPDRFSGHQFPNYSSELNVNALLLGDSALYLCASSLPRTPEQYFGPGTRLTVT.

This clonotype has just a few counts. This chain links TRBV6-2 or TRBV6-3 with TRBJ2-7, with D possibly called TRBD1 or TRBD2 (5 bases each). The CDR3 is made up of 14 amino acids. The germline V and J ends were trimmed by 2 bases and 6 bases, with 14 bases remaining between them. Germline-derived CDR1 and CDR2 are MNHEY and SVGEGT. This chain's CDR3 is CASSYGDRRGEQYF. CDR3 DNA sequence: TGTGCCAGCAGTTACGGGGACCGGCGTGGCGAGCAGTACTTC.

There are a few counts of this clonotype. This sequence joins TRBV5-6 and TRBJ2-1; D is undetermined. V lost 4 bases, J lost 9 bases, and 11 bases lay in between. The CDR3 is 12 residues long. CDR1 is SGHDT and CDR2 is YYEEEE in the germline V gene. The CDR3 nucleotides are TGTGCCAGCAGCCTTGGGGTTGGTGAGCAGTTCTTC. This translates into CASSLGVGEQFF. Full variable domain (rest looked up from reference TRBV5-6 and TRBJ2-1): DAGVTQSPTHLIKTRGQQVTLRCSPKSGHDTVSWYQQALGQGPQFIFQYYEEEERQRGNFPDRFSGHQFPNYSSELNVNALLLGDSALYLCASSLGVGEQFFGPGTRLTVL.

The rearrangement links TRBV5-6 to TRBJ2-3; D unresolved. Trimming pared 4 bases from V and 2 bases from J, leaving 14 bases between. The germline CDR1 and CDR2 sequences are SGHDT and YYEEEE. CDR3 size: 15 residues. The CDR3 coding sequence is TGTGCCAGCAGCGGCCCGGGCCCGGACACAGATACGCAGTATTTT. It yields the protein CASSGPGPDTDTQYF.

This clonotype occurred many times. This chain connects TRBV27 to TRBJ2-7; no definite D call. Germline V gives CDR1 MNHEY, CDR2 SMNVEV (reference sequence). Deletions cut 5 bases from V and 6 bases from J, with 17 bases between. This CDR3 contains 14 residues. The CDR3 region is CASSPIVRPAEQYF. CDR3 coding DNA: TGTGCCAGCAGTCCTATCGTGCGGCCGGCCGAGCAGTACTTC.

The rearrangement joins TRBV20-1 to TRBJ2-7, with 7 bases that match TRBD1. Germline V lookup: CDR1 DFQATT, CDR2 SNEGSKA (reference sequence). This CDR3 has 12 residues. Trimming removed 1 base from V and 6 bases from J; junction bases left unmatched: 3. The CDR3 nucleotides read TGCAGTGCTAGAGGGGACAGTCGCGAGCAGTACTTC. Its translation: CSARGDSREQYF.

This clonotype occurred many times. Here the CDR3 DNA reads TGTGCCAGCAGTTTCTTTGGGTTGAGCTCTGGAAACACCATATATTTT. Protein sequence: CASSFFGLSSGNTIYF. The V and J genes are TRBV28 and TRBJ1-3; no clear D. Germline V gives CDR1 MDHEN, CDR2 SYDVKM. This CDR3 has 16 residues. V was shortened by 3 bases and J by 0 bases, with 12 bases between the two germline ends. The full variable domain, its missing parts supplied by reference TRBV28 and TRBJ1-3, is DVKVTQSSRYLVKRTGEKVFLECVQDMDHENMFWYRQDPGLGLRLIYFSYDVKMKEKGDIPEGYSVSREKKERFSLILESASTNQTSMYLCASSFFGLSSGNTIYFGEGSWLTVV.

This clonotype was observed a single time. The gene calls are TRBV3-1 and TRBJ1-6; D is ambiguous. The CDR3 has 15 amino acids. V dropped 0 bases and J dropped 10 bases, with 13 bases sitting between them. The germline CDR1 and CDR2 sequences are LGHDT and YNNKEL (reference sequence). CDR3 nucleotides: TGTGCCAGCAGCCAAGAATTTACGGGAGCATCACCCCTCCACTTT. Its translation is CASSQEFTGASPLHF.